These 32 T cell receptor beta chains share one sample of origin, sequenced in a study of type 1 regulatory T cells. One entry per CDR3 protein results from TCRdb running MiXCR on the reads. The table includes about 19,000 distinct CDR3 sequences, around 9.6% detected once. Material for sequencing was CD4+ T cells, either the whole sample or a sorted fraction (not recorded which). The receptors derive from a human donor in good health.

This clonotype was detected ten times or more. CDR3 bases: TGTGCCAGCAGCTTAGCGCGGGCTAGCGGGCGTTACAATGAGCAGTTCTTC. It is translated as CASSLARASGRYNEQFF. V gene TRBV7-9 combines with J gene TRBJ2-1, with 8 bases identical to TRBD2. Germline V gene sequence: CDR1 SEHNR, CDR2 FQNEAQ (reference sequence). The CDR3 loop spans 17 amino acids. The ends lost 0 bases at V and 4 bases at J; junction bases unmatched: 8.

This clonotype rates as medium-sized (0.01 to 0.1%). The chain's CDR3 is CSASGRKDTQYF. DNA for the CDR3: TGCAGTGCTAGCGGGAGGAAAGATACGCAGTATTTT. The chain joins TRBV20-1 to TRBJ2-3, with 7 nucleotides matching TRBD2. The germline V gene encodes CDR1 DFQATT and CDR2 SNEGSKA (reference sequence). The trim removed 3 bases at V and 5 bases at J, leaving 2 bases unmatched. The CDR3 runs to 12 residues.

This clonotype was seen repeatedly, ten times or more. The chain couples TRBV7-2 to TRBJ2-3, with D perhaps given as TRBD1 or TRBD2 (5 bases each). V was shortened by 1 base and J by 6 bases, with 17 bases between the two germline ends. The CDR3 has 16 residues. Looked up from germline, CDR1 is SGHTA and CDR2 is FQGNSA. The CDR3 here is CASSLVFSGGADTQYF. Here the CDR3 DNA reads TGTGCCAGCAGCTTAGTGTTCAGCGGTGGGGCGGATACGCAGTATTTT.

The chain recombines TRBV30 with TRBJ2-1; TRBD2 might be the D (5 bases). The CDR3 runs to 13 residues. The germline V and J ends were trimmed by 1 base and 9 bases, with 13 bases remaining between them. CDR1 GTSNPN and CDR2 SVGIG come from the germline V gene (reference sequence). CDR3 protein: CAWSGSGLSEQFF. The DNA of the CDR3 is TGTGCCTGGAGTGGATCGGGATTATCTGAGCAGTTCTTC.

A remark on this clonotype: A single base separates this from a much larger clone, so it may be a read error. The V call is TRBV5-1, the J call TRBJ2-5; 8 bases line up with TRBD2. Trimming cost V 3 bases and J 8 bases; bases outside gene matches: 15. The CDR3 consists of 16 residues. Germline V gene sequence: CDR1 SGHRS, CDR2 YFSETQ. CDR3 nucleotide sequence: TGCGCCAGCAGCTGGAGCGGGAGCCCGGTATCAGGAACCCAGTACTTC. Protein sequence: CASSWSGSPVSGTQYF.

This clonotype was seen many times. The chain has TRBV5-1 and TRBJ2-1; D is uncertain. From germline, CDR1 is SGHRS and CDR2 YFSETQ. The V end was cut by 0 bases, the J end by 7 bases, with 11 bases between. The CDR3 length is 14 residues. CDR3 DNA: TGCGCCAGCAGCTTGGCGGCGGCTTGGAATGAGCAGTTCTTC. As protein: CASSLAAAWNEQFF.

This clonotype was counted at least ten times. The rearrangement uses TRBV20-1 and TRBJ2-5; 9 bases agree with TRBD1. The V and J ends lost 5 bases and 4 bases, in that order; junction bases with no gene match: 5. Germline CDR1 reads DFQATT; CDR2 reads SNEGSKA (reference sequence). The CDR3 extends over 13 amino acids. CDR3: CSALGQGRETQYF. CDR3 in DNA: TGCAGTGCTCTGGGACAGGGAAGAGAGACCCAGTACTTC.

This clonotype has a handful of counts. The chain has TRBV15 and TRBJ2-2; D ambiguous. Trimming pared 1 base from V and 4 bases from J, leaving 7 bases between. The germline CDR1 and CDR2 sequences are LNHNV and YYDKDF (reference sequence). There are 14 residues in the CDR3. The CDR3 spells CATSRVSFTGELFF. Here the CDR3 DNA reads TGTGCCACCAGCAGAGTGTCGTTCACCGGGGAGCTGTTTTTT.

Many counts were recorded for this clonotype. The chain couples TRBV25-1 to TRBJ2-6; possible D gene TRBD1, 5 bases. Between the trimmed V and J ends, which lost 10 bases and 2 bases, there was a span of 6 bases. This CDR3 region has 12 residues. Germline-derived CDR1 and CDR2 are MGHDK and SYGVNS. In DNA form, the CDR3 reads TGTGCCACAGGGACTGGGGCCAACGTCCTGACTTTC. This gives the protein CATGTGANVLTF.

This clonotype has just a few counts. This rearrangement joins TRBV28 to TRBJ1-1; 7 bases are shared with TRBD1. There are 15 residues in the CDR3. V gave up 6 bases and J gave up 0 bases; unmatched junction bases: 7. The V gene's germline CDR1 is MDHEN and CDR2 SYDVKM. The CDR3 sequence is CASSGQVIMNTEAFF. CDR3 sequence (DNA): TGTGCCAGCAGCGGACAGGTAATAATGAACACTGAAGCTTTCTTT. The full variable domain, completed using reference TRBV28 and TRBJ1-1, is DVKVTQSSRYLVKRTGEKVFLECVQDMDHENMFWYRQDPGLGLRLIYFSYDVKMKEKGDIPEGYSVSREKKERFSLILESASTNQTSMYLCASSGQVIMNTEAFFGQGTRLTVV.

With regard to this clonotype: This may arise from a read error, as a much more abundant clone is one base away. The chain uses TRBV5-6 and TRBJ1-5; D unclear. In germline, CDR1 is SGHDT, CDR2 YYEEEE. This CDR3 spans 15 amino acids. V dropped 0 bases and J dropped 6 bases, with 13 bases sitting between them. The DNA for the CDR3 is TGTGCCAGCAGCTTGGCCGTTTCAGGCAGTCAGCCCCAGCATTTT. Its protein is CASSLAVSGSQPQHF.

This clonotype was found many times. The V and J genes are TRBV28 and TRBJ2-3; 10 bases are a match to TRBD1. Germline CDR1 is MDHEN and CDR2 is SYDVKM. The CDR3 covers 16 residues. With 5 bases clipped from V and 3 bases from J, the junction kept 8 bases outside the gene matches. The CDR3 DNA sequence: TGTGCCAGCAGTCCTCCGGGACAGGGGAGGACAGATACGCAGTATTTT. Translating gives CASSPPGQGRTDTQYF.

This clonotype has only a few counts. The genes are TRBV20-1 and TRBJ2-7; 8 bases line up with TRBD2. V dropped 7 bases and J dropped 5; count of bases not matched to a gene: 13. Per the germline V gene, CDR1 is DFQATT and CDR2 is SNEGSKA (reference sequence). This CDR3 has 14 residues. CDR3 residues: CSGVRGGRVDEQYF. DNA of the CDR3: TGCAGTGGTGTTCGCGGGGGGCGCGTCGACGAGCAGTACTTC.

The CDR3 DNA sequence: TGTGCCAGCAGTTTTCGGACGCAGGGCGAGCAGTACTTC. Translated, it gives CASSFRTQGEQYF. V and J are TRBV12-3 or TRBV12-4 and TRBJ2-7, with D perhaps matching TRBD1 (5 bases). Trimming shortened V by 3 bases and J by 6 bases, and 12 bases separated the two germline ends. The CDR3 has 13 residues.

The gene calls are TRBV12-3 or TRBV12-4 and TRBJ1-1; TRBD1 matches at 7 bases. After removal of 5 bases from V and 8 bases from J, the junction contained 5 bases not matched to a gene. The CDR3 spans 12 residues. The CDR3 DNA sequence: TGTGCCAGCAGTGAAGGACAGGCCGAAGCTTTCTTT. Translation: CASSEGQAEAFF.

This clonotype has a handful of counts. The chain links TRBV5-1 to TRBJ2-1; D uncertain. CDR3 length: 13 amino acids. CDR1 is SGHRS, CDR2 YFSETQ, per germline. V lost 3 bases to trimming and J lost 7 bases, with 11 bases between them. The CDR3 is CASSSHVQNEQFF. CDR3 sequence (DNA): TGCGCCAGCAGCTCCCACGTGCAAAATGAGCAGTTCTTC. Full variable domain (rest looked up from reference TRBV5-1 and TRBJ2-1): KAGVTQTPRYLIKTRGQQVTLSCSPISGHRSVSWYQQTPGQGLQFLFEYFSETQRNKGNFPGRFSGRQFSNSRSEMNVSTLELGDSALYLCASSSHVQNEQFFGPGTRLTVL.

This clonotype came up many times. The chain employs TRBV5-1 and TRBJ2-7; tentatively, D is TRBD2 (6 bases). V dropped 4 bases and J dropped 3 bases, with 14 bases sitting between them. CDR1 and CDR2 from the germline V gene are SGHRS and YFSETQ. CDR3 size: 14 residues. CDR3 residues: CASSLGGSGYEQYF. In DNA, the CDR3 is TGCGCCAGCAGCCTTGGGGGGAGCGGCTACGAGCAGTACTTC.

This clonotype has a handful of counts. The V and J genes are TRBV29-1 and TRBJ2-1, with D tentatively TRBD1 or TRBD2 (5 bases each). V was cut by 6 bases and J by 6 bases, with 12 bases left in between. The CDR3 sequence is 12 residues long. Germline V lookup: CDR1 SQVTM, CDR2 ANQGSEA. This CDR3 is CSVVRDGNEQFF. DNA of the CDR3: TGCAGCGTGGTCCGGGACGGCAATGAGCAGTTCTTC.

Comment on this clonotype: A read error may explain this, as a much larger clone is one base away. The rearrangement joins TRBV5-6 to TRBJ2-1; 7 bases match TRBD2. CDR1 is SGHDT, CDR2 YYEEEE, per germline. The CDR3 length is 16 residues. The CDR3, as DNA: TGTGCCAACAGCTTGGCGGGCAGGGAGGGAAACAATGAGCAGTTCTTC. Amino acids: CANSLAGREGNNEQFF. Supplemented by reference TRBV5-6 and TRBJ2-1, the full variable domain reads DAGVTQSPTHLIKTRGQQVTLRCSPKSGHDTVSWYQQALGQGPQFIFQYYEEEERQRGNFPDRFSGHQFPNYSSELNVNALLLGDSALYLCANSLAGREGNNEQFFGPGTRLTVL.

In its sample, this clonotype was seen many times. The chain joins TRBV29-1 to TRBJ2-5, with TRBD2 matching 8 bases. The CDR3 is made up of 14 amino acids. CDR1 is SQVTM and CDR2 is ANQGSEA in the germline V gene. V dropped 7 bases and J dropped 1; count of bases not matched to a gene: 8. CDR3 sequence reads: CSAGILAGQETQYF. The CDR3 DNA reads TGCAGCGCCGGGATCCTAGCGGGCCAAGAGACCCAGTACTTC.

This clonotype occurred many times. The chain links TRBV7-3 to TRBJ2-5, with TRBD1 matching over 8 bases. The CDR3 length is 13 residues. The germline V gene has CDR1 SGHTA and CDR2 FQGTGA. V dropped 4 bases and J dropped 5; count of bases not matched to a gene: 3. The CDR3 DNA follows: TGTGCCAGCAGCTCCAGGGGGCCGGAGACCCAGTACTTC. Amino acid sequence: CASSSRGPETQYF.

In this sample, this clonotype turned up many times. This rearrangement joins TRBV5-1 to TRBJ1-1; D perhaps matches TRBD1 (6 bases). Trimming cost V 8 bases and J 4 bases, with 21 bases left between them. Germline CDR1 SGHRS, CDR2 YFSETQ. CDR3 size: 15 residues. CDR3 loop: CASTNYLQGGTEAFF. CDR3 nucleotides: TGCGCCAGTACCAACTACTTACAGGGTGGCACTGAAGCTTTCTTT.

This clonotype is judged medium-sized (0.01 to 0.1%). The CDR3 nucleotides read TGTGCCATCAGTGTGACAGGCGGGCCGACAGATACGCAGTATTTT. As protein: CAISVTGGPTDTQYF. The genes are TRBV10-3 and TRBJ2-3; tentatively, D is TRBD1 (6 bases). V lost 4 bases and J 3 bases, leaving 14 bases between the germline ends. Germline-derived CDR1 and CDR2 are ENHRY and SYGVKD. The CDR3 spans 15 residues.

This clonotype has a handful of counts. This chain links TRBV29-1 with TRBJ1-1; D is ambiguous. This CDR3 region has 12 residues. Germline V gene data show CDR1 as SQVTM and CDR2 as ANQGSEA. The V end was cut by 6 bases, the J end by 2 bases, with 10 bases between. The CDR3: CSVSNLNTEAFF. DNA for the CDR3: TGCAGCGTGAGTAACCTAAACACTGAAGCTTTCTTT.

This clonotype was recorded at least ten times. The chain uses TRBV29-1 and TRBJ2-3, with TRBD2 identical over 8 bases. CDR3 length: 13 amino acids. The V gene end was trimmed by 8 bases and the J gene end by 3 bases; junction bases not matched to a gene: 7. CDR1 SQVTM and CDR2 ANQGSEA come from the germline V gene. CDR3 sequence: CSSRGGQTDTQYF. The CDR3 region has the DNA TGCAGCTCCCGCGGGGGGCAGACAGATACGCAGTATTTT.

This clonotype was recorded at least ten times. V gene TRBV20-1 combines with J gene TRBJ2-1; 10 nucleotides align to TRBD2. The V segment lost 4 bases and the J segment 10 bases; nucleotides outside the gene matches: 19. Looked up from germline, CDR1 is DFQATT and CDR2 is SNEGSKA (reference sequence). The CDR3 totals 17 residues. CDR3 amino acids: CSANTRPQEREGREQFF. CDR3 in DNA: TGCAGTGCTAACACCCGCCCACAAGAGCGGGAGGGCCGCGAGCAGTTCTTC.

Relative to its sample, this clonotype is medium-sized. The rearrangement uses TRBV29-1 and TRBJ2-1, with D unresolved. This CDR3 region has 12 residues. Trimming stripped 5 bases from V and 7 bases from J, with 12 bases between. The germline V gene has CDR1 SQVTM and CDR2 ANQGSEA. The CDR3 loop is CSVTVLGNEQFF. The CDR3 nucleotides read TGCAGCGTTACCGTCTTAGGGAATGAGCAGTTCTTC.

This clonotype showed up many times. The chain has TRBV12-3 or TRBV12-4 and TRBJ2-5; TRBD2 might be the D (5 bases). The CDR3 has 13 amino acids. The V gene lost 7 bases and the J gene lost 5 bases, with 14 bases spanning the gap. The DNA for the CDR3 is TGTGCCAGCACCCCCCCGGGGTTGGAGACCCAGTACTTC. Amino acid sequence: CASTPPGLETQYF.

The chain employs TRBV2 and TRBJ1-2, with D unclear. V was clipped by 4 bases and J by 4 bases, with 4 bases between them. The CDR3 has 11 amino acids. The germline gives CDR1 SNHLY, CDR2 FYNNEI. Here the CDR3 reads CASSGGYGYTF. The CDR3 DNA reads as TGTGCCAGCAGTGGGGGCTATGGCTACACCTTC.

In its sample, this clonotype is medium-sized. Here the CDR3 DNA reads TGCAGTGCTAGAGAGACAGTCTACGAGCAGTACTTC. Its translation is CSARETVYEQYF. This chain connects TRBV20-1 to TRBJ2-7; D might be TRBD1 (5 bases). The CDR3 totals 12 residues. The germline gives CDR1 DFQATT, CDR2 SNEGSKA (reference sequence). Trimming removed 0 bases at V and 3 bases at J, with 6 bases between.

This clonotype was detected ten times or more. The rearrangement uses TRBV5-1 and TRBJ2-5; D is uncertain. The germline V gene encodes CDR1 SGHRS and CDR2 YFSETQ. Trimming stripped 2 bases from V and 3 bases from J, with 17 bases between. This CDR3 has 16 residues. CDR3: CASSFGRPAVKETQYF. The CDR3 bases are TGCGCCAGCAGCTTTGGCAGACCCGCAGTAAAAGAGACCCAGTACTTC.

The V call is TRBV12-3 or TRBV12-4, the J call TRBJ2-2; D gene ambiguous. V was shortened by 5 bases and J by 5 bases, with 12 bases between the two germline ends. The CDR3 runs 14 residues. CDR3 residues: CASSPRLGTGELFF. The CDR3 DNA follows: TGTGCCAGCAGTCCACGACTGGGAACCGGGGAGCTGTTTTTT.